This T cell receptor beta chain was identified during a study of low-dose radiotherapy and immunotherapy resistance in tumors. About the research overall: A total of 13 Gy over 26 weeks was given to Cohort 2 as 1 Gy per fraction every two weeks. Patients received 300 mg of oral aspirin each day across four cycles, commencing on cycle 1 day 1.

Time point given: after trial treatment. Treatment denoted: LDRT plus nivolumab, ipilimumab, low-dose cyclophosphamide and aspirin (RACIN trial). First-strand cDNA used TRAV- and TRBV-specific primers, covering alpha and beta chains. Using a constant-region primer together with a V-primer adapter, TCRs were subjected to 20 PCR cycles of amplification. Amplifying the isolated mRNA was done by in vitro transcription. TCRdb itself ran the reads through MiXCR, one entry per CDR3 protein. The repertoire holds more than 90,000 distinct CDR3 sequences, less than 25% seen once, with over 4% in the top ten. Trimming cost V 5 bases and J 0 bases; bases outside gene matches: 9. This CDR3 contains 16 residues. CDR1 and CDR2 (germline): DFQATT, SNEGSKA (reference sequence).

The sequencing used PBMCs, collected after low-dose radiotherapy plus immunotherapy. The J gene is TRBJ2-7, the V gene TRBV20-1; TRBD2 matches 11 bases. The TCR originated in a male donor with prostate cancer. CDR3 nucleotides: TGCAGTGCTCCGTCCCCTAGCGGGGGGTACTCCTACGAGCAGTACTTC. Residues: CSAPSPSGGYSYEQYF.